One T cell receptor (beta chain) is described in this entry. Caucasian adults residing in Nashville, Tennessee made up all the donors. When samples were unsorted, some 84 million PBMCs were used for genomic DNA. This entry comes from a study of shared clonotypes between healthy human individuals. Ten immunoSEQ deep assay plates held the unsorted PBMC DNA. In the authors' workflow: ImmunoSEQ yielded junction-only sequences lacking quality scores, so filtering differed. TCRdb's copy holds only in-frame clones and misses some; the assay was immunoSEQ multiplex PCR. D and trimming come from the DNA, and the V and J calls and clone size come from that table. The top ten clones hold around 13% of a sample with about 600,000 clones, around three quarters of them seen once. Germline CDR1 reads SGHTA; CDR2 reads FQGTGA. The CDR3 sequence is 14 residues long. The V gene lost 5 bases and the J gene lost 5 bases, with 13 bases spanning the gap.

Sequenced sample: PBMCs. V is TRBV7-3 and J is TRBJ2-1, with D perhaps matching TRBD1 or TRBD2 (5 bases each). The TCR was taken from a woman in her 40s in good health. Some clones in this sample may be carry-over from other donors' samples. DNA for the CDR3: TGTGCCAGCAGCCAGGGAGCAGAAGACAATGAGCAGTTCTTC. Translated, it gives CASSQGAEDNEQFF.